This TCR beta chain came from a study of blood T cell repertoires in COVID-19. The table came from immunoSEQ multiplex PCR; TCRdb's copy has only in-frame clones and leaves some out. The data hold 450,000 or so clones, with over 75% observed a single time. CDR1 and CDR2 from the germline V gene are MGHRA and YSYEKL. This CDR3 spans 15 amino acids. V was pared by 3 bases and J by 3 bases, with 12 bases between. This clone was counted between two and nine times. While infection was still active, Seattle patients were enrolled and then followed longitudinally. This sequence originates from a woman aged 40-49 years with COVID-19, enrolled during active disease. Sequencing used peripheral blood. The chain couples TRBV4-1 to TRBJ2-1; TRBD2 is a possible D gene (6 bases). The CDR3 sequence: CASSQAPGGYNEQFF. For the CDR3, the DNA is TGCGCCAGCAGCCAGGCGCCCGGGGGCTACAATGAGCAGTTCTTC.